Listed below are T cell receptor beta chains from one sample, sequenced in a study of T-cell reconstitution after alpha-beta-depleted transplantation in children. Via MiXCR, TCRdb re-called the PCR reads, giving one row per CDR3 protein. The sample consists of 420,000 or so distinct CDR3 sequences, approximately 10% of them appearing once. Material: PBMCs from the stem cell graft donor, obtained from the stem cell graft. These receptors were taken from a human donor who donated a stem cell graft to a child with acute myeloid leukemia. Both conserved end residues are part of each CDR3. A D gene is named only where the DNA matches it firmly. A clone size is listed for some rows: how often the clone was seen (once, few, many), or a class if it is expanded.

j_gene | d_gene | abundance | v_gene | CDR3aa | CDR3nt
TRBJ2-5 | TRBD1 | NA | TRBV10-2 | CASSGTGLPGETQYF | TGCGCCAGCAGTGGGACAGGCCTCCCCGGAGAGACCCAGTACTTC
TRBJ1-3 | TRBD1 | many | TRBV7-9 | CASSLGTGAGNTIYF | TGTGCCAGCAGCTTGGGGACAGGGGCTGGAAACACCATATATTTT
TRBJ1-5 | NA | NA | TRBV20-1 | CSARRVGESSNQPQHF | TGCAGTGCTAGAAGGGTAGGGGAGAGTAGCAATCAGCCCCAGCATTTT
TRBJ2-2 | NA | many | TRBV29-1 | CSVVLVGLAPTTGELFF | TGCAGCGTTGTCCTTGTTGGGCTAGCCCCTACCACCGGGGAGCTGTTTTTT
TRBJ1-2 | TRBD1 | many | TRBV2 | CASRPWDRGPENNYGYTF | TGTGCCAGCAGACCTTGGGACAGGGGCCCAGAAAATAACTATGGCTACACCTTC
TRBJ1-3 | NA | few | TRBV7-6 | CASTEKVGQRHMGNTIYF | TGTGCCAGCACCGAAAAAGTGGGGCAACGGCATATGGGAAACACCATATATTTT
TRBJ1-2 | NA | NA | TRBV20-1 | CSARGAGGSWGQKNYGYTF | TGCAGTGCTAGAGGTGCTGGAGGGAGTTGGGGACAAAAAAACTATGGCTACACCTTC
TRBJ2-7 | TRBD2 | many | TRBV20-1 | CSASTTSGAYEQYF | TGCAGTGCCAGCACGACTAGCGGAGCATACGAGCAGTACTTC
TRBJ1-1 | NA | many | TRBV18 | CASSFRQNAEAFF | TGTGCCAGCTCATTCAGACAGAATGCTGAAGCTTTCTTT
TRBJ2-5 | NA | NA | TRBV29-1 | CSVNAGGWETQYF | TGCAGCGTAAATGCTGGGGGTTGGGAGACCCAGTACTTC
TRBJ1-1 | TRBD1 | many | TRBV6-2/TRBV6-3 | CASSYSPWTGVTEAFF | TGTGCCAGCAGTTACTCGCCGTGGACAGGGGTAACTGAAGCTTTCTTT
TRBJ1-2 | NA | many | TRBV4-2 | CASSQDYWSGSVVNYGYTF | TGTGCCAGCAGCCAAGACTATTGGTCAGGGAGTGTGGTTAACTATGGCTACACCTTC
TRBJ2-1 | NA | NA | TRBV20-1 | CSARIDSSSYNEQFF | TGCAGTGCTAGGATTGACAGCAGCTCCTACAATGAGCAGTTCTTC
TRBJ2-1 | NA | NA | TRBV29-1 | CSVEGLEDNEQFF | TGCAGCGTTGAAGGACTAGAGGACAATGAGCAGTTCTTC
TRBJ2-1 | NA | NA | TRBV10-3 | CAISEGRNEQFF | TGTGCCATCAGTGAGGGGCGGAATGAGCAGTTCTTC
TRBJ2-7 | NA | once | TRBV18 | CASSPGGPGTEQYF | TGTGCCAGCTCACCAGGGGGGCCTGGTACCGAGCAGTACTTC
TRBJ2-7 | NA | NA | TRBV20-1 | CSARGSTSYEQYF | TGCAGTGCTAGAGGCAGCACCTCCTACGAGCAGTACTTC
TRBJ1-2 | NA | NA | TRBV20-1 | CSAPPQALAGYTF | TGCAGTGCCCCCCCGCAGGCCCTCGCTGGCTACACCTTC
TRBJ2-2 | TRBD2 | NA | TRBV12-3/TRBV12-4 | CASSLALRRGGSGELFF | TGTGCCAGCAGTTTAGCGCTAAGACGGGGGGGTTCCGGGGAGCTGTTTTTT
TRBJ2-2 | NA | few | TRBV12-5 | CASGFLTGELFF | TGTGCTAGTGGTTTTCTCACCGGGGAGCTGTTTTTT
TRBJ1-1 | TRBD1 | NA | TRBV27 | CATDRGLMDTEAFF | TGTGCCACCGACAGGGGGCTGATGGACACTGAAGCTTTCTTT
TRBJ2-1 | NA | few | TRBV7-2 | CASSLRQANYNEQFF | TGTGCCAGCAGCTTAAGACAGGCCAACTACAATGAGCAGTTCTTC
TRBJ2-1 | NA | many | TRBV5-1 | CASSLVLGGSAYNEQFF | TGCGCCAGCAGCTTGGTGTTGGGAGGTAGTGCCTACAATGAGCAGTTCTTC
TRBJ2-2 | TRBD2 | NA | TRBV6-1 | CASSSRLAGGAGELFF | TGTGCCAGCAGCTCCCGACTAGCGGGGGGCGCCGGGGAGCTGTTTTTT
TRBJ2-1 | NA | NA | TRBV6-2/TRBV6-3 | CASRSVGGHEQFF | TGTGCCAGCAGGTCGGTAGGCGGGCATGAGCAGTTCTTC
TRBJ2-5 | NA | few | TRBV4-1 | CASSQAGVKETQYF | TGCGCCAGCAGCCAGGCAGGGGTAAAAGAGACCCAGTACTTC
TRBJ2-5 | NA | many | TRBV10-1 | CASSESNGETQYF | TGCGCCAGCAGTGAGTCGAACGGGGAGACCCAGTACTTC
TRBJ1-5 | NA | few | TRBV4-2 | CASSQGAGSDQPQHF | TGTGCCAGCAGCCAAGGGGCAGGGTCGGATCAGCCCCAGCATTTT
TRBJ1-3 | TRBD1 | few | TRBV5-1 | CASSLGGTASGNTIYF | TGCGCCAGCAGCTTGGGGGGGACAGCCTCTGGAAACACCATATATTTT